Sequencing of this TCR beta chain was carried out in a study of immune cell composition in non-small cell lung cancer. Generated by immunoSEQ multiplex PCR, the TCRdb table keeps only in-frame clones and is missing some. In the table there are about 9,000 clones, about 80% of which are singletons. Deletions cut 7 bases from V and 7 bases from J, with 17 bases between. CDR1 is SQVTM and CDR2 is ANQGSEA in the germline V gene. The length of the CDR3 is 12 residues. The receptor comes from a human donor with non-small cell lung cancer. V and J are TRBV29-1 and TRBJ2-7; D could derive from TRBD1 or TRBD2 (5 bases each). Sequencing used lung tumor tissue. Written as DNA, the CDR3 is TGCAGCGCGGGGACGGGTTCGGAAGAGCAGTACTTC. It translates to CSAGTGSEEQYF.